The entry below describes one T cell receptor beta chain. Its cognate antigen is unknown. This sample is drawn from a study of vaccination and CD4 T cells after COVID-19. Treatment denoted: approximately nine-day PBMC culture with coronavirus spike peptide pools or control peptides (ViraFEST assay). The study sequenced cultured CD4+ T cell DNA using the Oncomine TCR Beta short-read assay. TCRdb redid the calling of the PCR reads with MiXCR, one entry per CDR3 protein. This table holds about 21,000 distinct CDR3 sequences, 40% found once. There are 16 residues in the CDR3. Germline V CDR1 and CDR2: SGHTA, FQGNSA. Trimming took 5 bases from V and 9 from J, leaving 20 bases between them.

Sequences were derived from CD4+ T cells from blood, cultured in vitro, sampled after SARS-CoV-2 vaccination. The receptor comes from a human donor who had recovered from COVID-19. The genes are TRBV7-2 and TRBJ1-6, with D unclear. The CDR3 bases are TGTGCCAGCAGCGTTCGGACTGCACCTACTGGTTCACCCCTCCACTTT. This codes for CASSVRTAPTGSPLHF.